The 28 T cell receptor beta chains reported below all come from one sample, sequenced in a study of blood T cell repertoires in COVID-19 (dated by TCRdb to 2020 to 2021). Receptor amplification or capture employed the immunoSEQ multiplex PCR assay. Here the immuneACCESS table is served through TCRdb, limited to in-frame sequences with V and J called. Missing clones are a known gap in these copies; in checked studies unresolved V genes cover under half, and the rest lacks a known reason. This sample comprises about 300,000 clones, about 88% of them detected only once. 1.3% of the sample lies in the top ten. Sequencing used peripheral blood. These TCRs come from a man in his 70s with acute or convalescent COVID-19.

V usage is TRBV5-4 and J usage is TRBJ2-2; unclear D gene. This CDR3 spans 17 amino acids. Germline assignment: CDR1 SGHNT and CDR2 YYREEE (reference sequence). Trimming took off 4 bases at V and 4 bases at J, with 20 bases between the two ends. This chain's CDR3 is CASSLSMASESTGELFF. Here the CDR3 DNA reads TGTGCCAGCAGCCTTAGTATGGCGTCGGAGAGCACCGGGGAGCTGTTTTTT. The full variable domain, rest sourced from reference TRBV5-4 and TRBJ2-2, is ETGVTQSPTHLIKTRGQQVTLRCSSQSGHNTVSWYQQALGQGPQFIFQYYREEENGRGNFPPRFSGLQFPNYSSELNVNALELDDSALYLCASSLSMASESTGELFFGEGSRLTVL.

This chain joins TRBV3-1 (or the pseudogene TRBV3-2) and TRBJ2-5; TRBD1 aligns across 7 bases. Losses at the gene ends were 4 bases for V and 5 bases for J; bases not matched to a gene: 13. The CDR3 spans 16 residues. Germline V CDR1 and CDR2: LGHDT, YNNKEL (reference sequence). CDR3 protein: CASSRSFVDRVETQYF. In DNA, the CDR3 is TGTGCCAGCAGCCGCTCATTCGTCGACAGGGTGGAGACCCAGTACTTC.

The rearrangement links TRBV5-1 to TRBJ1-2, with TRBD1 identical over 10 bases. Germline V lookup: CDR1 SGHRS, CDR2 YFSETQ. With V trimmed by 2 bases and J by 6 bases, 7 bases remained unmatched. The CDR3 spans 15 residues. CDR3 sequence: CASSLGGTGVNGYTF. In DNA, the CDR3 is TGCGCCAGCAGCTTAGGAGGGACAGGGGTGAATGGCTACACCTTC.

V gene TRBV4-1 combines with J gene TRBJ2-1, with D unclear. Germline CDR1 reads MGHRA; CDR2 reads YSYEKL. The V end was cut by 2 bases, the J end by 6 bases, with 8 bases between. CDR3 size: 13 residues. CDR3 DNA sequence: TGCGCCAGCAGCCAACAGTTCCCCAATGAGCAGTTCTTC. It yields the protein CASSQQFPNEQFF.

The V gene is TRBV2, the J gene TRBJ2-3; 10 nucleotides match TRBD1. Looked up from germline, CDR1 is SNHLY and CDR2 is FYNNEI. The CDR3 totals 17 residues. Trimming removed 7 bases from V and 3 bases from J; junction bases left unmatched: 13. For the CDR3, the DNA is TGTGCCAGCAAATTCCGTAGGGACAGGGGAGCGACAGATACGCAGTATTTT. Protein sequence: CASKFRRDRGATDTQYF. Using reference TRBV2 and TRBJ2-3 for the parts outside the CDR3, the full variable domain is EPEVTQTPSHQVTQMGQEVILRCVPISNHLYFYWYRQILGQKVEFLVSFYNNEISEKSEIFDDQFSVERPDGSNFTLKIRSTKLEDSAMYFCASKFRRDRGATDTQYFGPGTRLTVL.

V gene TRBV2 combines with J gene TRBJ2-4; D is undetermined. The germline V gene encodes CDR1 SNHLY and CDR2 FYNNEI. Between the trimmed V and J ends, which lost 7 bases and 0 bases, there was a span of 7 bases. CDR3 length: 13 residues. The CDR3: CASTKLAKNIQYF. CDR3 in DNA: TGTGCCAGCACCAAATTAGCCAAAAACATTCAGTACTTC.

The CDR3 DNA reads TGTGCCAGCAGTGCCCGGGGACTAGCGGGAGCACAAGAGACCCAGTACTTC. Encoded protein: CASSARGLAGAQETQYF. This chain connects TRBV6-1 to TRBJ2-5; 14 positions agree with TRBD2. The CDR3 is 17 amino acids. Per the germline V gene, CDR1 is MNHNS and CDR2 is SASEGT. V was pared by 4 bases and J by 2 bases, with 6 bases of the junction left unmatched.

This sequence joins TRBV15 and TRBJ2-1; TRBD2 might be the D (6 bases). Germline V gene lookup returns CDR1 LNHNV and CDR2 YYDKDF (reference sequence). CDR3 length equals 12 residues. V dropped 3 bases and J dropped 7 bases, with 7 bases sitting between them. Written as DNA, the CDR3 is TGTGCCACCAGCAGGCTAGCGAATGAGCAGTTCTTC. This gives the protein CATSRLANEQFF.

The chain couples TRBV28 to TRBJ2-7, with 7 bases that match TRBD2. In germline, CDR1 is MDHEN, CDR2 SYDVKM. This CDR3 has 14 amino acids. The V gene end was trimmed by 2 bases and the J gene end by 4 bases; junction bases not matched to a gene: 5. The CDR3 DNA reads as TGTGCCAGCAGTTTAGCGGGAGAGTCTTACGAGCAGTACTTC. Its translation is CASSLAGESYEQYF.

The chain uses TRBV7-3 and TRBJ1-1; a possible D gene is TRBD1 (5 bases). CDR1 and CDR2 (germline): SGHTA, FQGTGA. V was shortened by 5 bases and J by 4 bases, with 14 bases between the two germline ends. CDR3 length: 14 amino acids. CDR3 sequence reads: CASSVNGQATEAFF. CDR3 sequence (DNA): TGTGCCAGCAGCGTAAACGGACAAGCCACTGAAGCTTTCTTT.

This clone was observed a few times. The rearrangement joins TRBV23-1 to TRBJ1-2; tentatively, D is TRBD1 (5 bases). TRBV23-1 has ORF status, its function being uncertain. The V gene lost 6 bases and the J gene lost 3 bases, with 14 bases spanning the gap. CDR3 length: 14 amino acids. The CDR3: CASSPTPTDYGYTF. CDR3 DNA: TGCGCCAGCAGCCCCACGCCGACAGACTATGGCTACACCTTC.

The genes are TRBV19 and TRBJ1-1; TRBD1 is a possible D gene (6 bases). The V gene lost 3 bases and the J gene lost 1 base, with 18 bases spanning the gap. Germline-derived CDR1 and CDR2 are LNHDA and SQIVND (reference sequence). The CDR3 covers 17 residues. CDR3 DNA: TGTGCCAGTAGTATTAATCTGGGGGCCCAATCGAACACTGAAGCTTTCTTT. Its protein product is CASSINLGAQSNTEAFF.

The chain uses TRBV5-5 and TRBJ2-3, with D perhaps TRBD2 (5 bases). Germline lookup yields CDR1 SGHKS and CDR2 YYEKEE (reference sequence). Trimming removed 0 bases at V and 2 bases at J, with 19 bases between. The CDR3 has 18 amino acids. The CDR3 nucleotides are TGTGCCAGCAGCTTGGCGGGTTTGGCTAGCTATACCACAGATACGCAGTATTTT. Its protein product is CASSLAGLASYTTDTQYF.

CDR3 nucleotides: TGTGCCAGCAGCCCCGGAACTAGTAGTGGCTACACCTTC. Translating it yields CASSPGTSSGYTF. This chain joins TRBV6-5 and TRBJ1-2; D remains unclear. Deletions cut 6 bases from V and 7 bases from J, with 15 bases between. The length of the CDR3 is 13 residues. Germline V CDR1 and CDR2: MNHEY, SVGAGI.

This rearrangement joins TRBV6-6 to TRBJ2-5; 9 bases map to TRBD2. Germline V gene lookup returns CDR1 MNHNY and CDR2 SVGAGI (reference sequence). CDR3 length equals 16 residues. V shed 0 bases, J shed 4 bases, and the junction held 6 bases outside the gene matches. CDR3 DNA sequence: TGTGCCAGCAGTTACTCGGCGGGGGGGCCTTCAGAGACCCAGTACTTC. Translation gives CASSYSAGGPSETQYF.

The chain joins TRBV2 to TRBJ1-5; D is unresolved. Per the germline V gene, CDR1 is SNHLY and CDR2 is FYNNEI. V gave up 7 bases and J gave up 4 bases, with 17 bases separating them. This CDR3 region has 15 residues. CDR3 nucleotide sequence: TGTGCCAGCAATCTAGAAGGTCTTCGAAATCAGCCCCAGCATTTT. It yields the protein CASNLEGLRNQPQHF.

CDR3 DNA: TGTGCCAGCAGTCACGACTCGCGGTACCAAGAGACCCAGTACTTC. Translation gives CASSHDSRYQETQYF. The chain combines TRBV6-2 or TRBV6-3 with TRBJ2-5; D not certain. Trimming took 5 bases from V and 0 from J, leaving 13 bases between them. CDR1 and CDR2 (germline): MNHEY, SVGEGT. The CDR3 has 15 residues.

This sequence joins TRBV3-1 (or the pseudogene TRBV3-2) and TRBJ2-5, with D maybe TRBD2 (7 bases). V was cut by 1 base and J by 5 bases, with 11 bases left in between. Germline CDR1 and CDR2: LGHDT and YNNKEL (reference sequence). The CDR3 consists of 14 residues. The CDR3 sequence is CASSQVGGLETQYF. The CDR3 DNA reads as TGTGCCAGCAGCCAAGTCGGGGGGCTGGAGACCCAGTACTTC.

This clone was seen only once. The genes are TRBV5-1 and TRBJ2-1, with 7 nucleotides matching TRBD2. The V gene's germline CDR1 is SGHRS and CDR2 YFSETQ. V gave up 5 bases and J gave up 8 bases; unmatched junction bases: 10. The CDR3 totals 14 residues. The CDR3 protein is CASSLRTSGDEQFF. CDR3 coding DNA: TGCGCCAGCAGTTTGAGGACTAGTGGAGATGAGCAGTTCTTC.

The CDR3, as DNA: TGTGCCAGCAGCCCACGTAGGGACAGGGGGCACGGCGAGCAGTACTTC. Residues: CASSPRRDRGHGEQYF. The chain uses TRBV11-2 and TRBJ2-7; 12 nucleotides line up with TRBD1. With 5 bases clipped from V and 6 bases from J, the junction kept 11 bases outside the gene matches. Germline CDR1 reads SGHAT; CDR2 reads FQNNGV. CDR3 length: 16 residues.

This CDR3 reads CASSLARGNSPLHF. Here the CDR3 DNA reads TGTGCCAGCAGCTTGGCCAGGGGTAATTCACCCCTCCACTTT. The chain joins TRBV5-4 to TRBJ1-6; D possibly corresponds to TRBD1 (6 bases). The germline gives CDR1 SGHNT, CDR2 YYREEE (reference sequence). V lost 0 bases, J lost 6 bases, and 7 bases lay in between. This CDR3 contains 14 residues.

The chain employs TRBV28 and TRBJ2-1; 10 bases align to TRBD2. This CDR3 has 14 amino acids. CDR1 and CDR2 from the germline V gene are MDHEN and SYDVKM. With 5 bases clipped from V and 7 bases from J, the junction kept 5 bases outside the gene matches. CDR3 coding DNA: TGTGCCAGCAGTAGAGGGACTAGCGTTAATGAGCAGTTCTTC. Its protein product is CASSRGTSVNEQFF.

The V call is TRBV5-1, the J call TRBJ2-2; 8 bases are a match to TRBD2. J was trimmed by 0 bases and V by 7 bases; bases with no gene match: 11. The CDR3 sequence is 17 residues long. CDR1 SGHRS and CDR2 YFSETQ come from the germline V gene. CDR3 sequence reads: CASQSYSGATNTGELFF. CDR3 sequence (DNA): TGCGCCAGCCAATCATATAGCGGGGCAACGAACACCGGGGAGCTGTTTTTT.

The CDR3 sequence is CASSSSREGLVLTDTQYF. CDR3 bases: TGTGCCAGCAGTTCATCTCGAGAGGGACTGGTGCTCACAGATACGCAGTATTTT. This sequence joins TRBV28 and TRBJ2-3; weak D call: TRBD2 (6 bases). The CDR3 consists of 18 residues. Trimming took 4 bases from V and 2 from J, leaving 22 bases between them. Germline CDR1 is MDHEN and CDR2 is SYDVKM.

The chain combines TRBV5-1 with TRBJ2-1; D not certain. V dropped 1 base and J dropped 3 bases, with 11 bases sitting between them. The germline V gene has CDR1 SGHRS and CDR2 YFSETQ. The CDR3 has 15 amino acids. CDR3 in amino acids: CASSLSPTDYNEQFF. CDR3 nucleotide sequence: TGCGCCAGCAGCTTGAGTCCAACAGACTACAATGAGCAGTTCTTC. Filled out from reference TRBV5-1 and TRBJ2-1, the complete variable domain reads KAGVTQTPRYLIKTRGQQVTLSCSPISGHRSVSWYQQTPGQGLQFLFEYFSETQRNKGNFPGRFSGRQFSNSRSEMNVSTLELGDSALYLCASSLSPTDYNEQFFGPGTRLTVL.

The gene calls are TRBV2 and TRBJ2-5; D gene ambiguous. V was pared by 8 bases and J by 2 bases, with 3 bases between. This CDR3 region has 10 residues. Per the germline V gene, CDR1 is SNHLY and CDR2 is FYNNEI. The CDR3 loop is CASSQETQYF. CDR3 bases: TGTGCCAGCTCGCAAGAGACCCAGTACTTC.

The chain couples TRBV27 to TRBJ1-6, with D hard to call. Germline CDR1 is MNHEY and CDR2 is SMNVEV (reference sequence). Trimming cost V 8 bases and J 0 bases, with 11 bases left between them. The CDR3 runs 15 residues. The CDR3, as DNA: TGTGCCAGCGGGCCACAGAGCTCCTATAATTCACCCCTCCACTTT. Protein product: CASGPQSSYNSPLHF.

The chain couples TRBV28 to TRBJ2-1, with D possibly being TRBD2 (6 bases). CDR3 size: 14 residues. Germline-derived CDR1 and CDR2 are MDHEN and SYDVKM. The V and J ends lost 5 bases and 2 bases respectively, with 10 bases between them. The CDR3 DNA is TGTGCCAGCAGTCTGGGACTCACCTACAATGAGCAGTTCTTC. The encoded protein is CASSLGLTYNEQFF.